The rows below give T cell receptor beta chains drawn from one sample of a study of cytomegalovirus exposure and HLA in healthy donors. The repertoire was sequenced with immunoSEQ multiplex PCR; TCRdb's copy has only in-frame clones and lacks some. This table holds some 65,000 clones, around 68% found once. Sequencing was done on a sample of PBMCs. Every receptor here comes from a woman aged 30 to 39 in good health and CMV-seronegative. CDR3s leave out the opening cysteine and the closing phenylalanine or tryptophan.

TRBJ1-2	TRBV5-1	ASSPGQGVLGGYT
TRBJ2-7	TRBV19	ASSIRPGYEQY
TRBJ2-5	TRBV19	ASSTQWTGLGETQY
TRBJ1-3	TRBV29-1	SVTRREGAIY
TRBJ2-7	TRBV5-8	ASSLDRGTGEQY
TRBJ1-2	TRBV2	ASSDRERYGYT
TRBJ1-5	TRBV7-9	ASSFLELPQH
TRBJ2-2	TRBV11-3	ASSLRGGTGELF
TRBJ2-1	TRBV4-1	ASSQDGLAVYNEQF
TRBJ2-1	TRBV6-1	AGGTGSNEQF
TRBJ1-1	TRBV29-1	SVGDRGQAF
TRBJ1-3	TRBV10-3	AISDYWSSGNTIY
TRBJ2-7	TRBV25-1	ASSDGGLSWDEQY
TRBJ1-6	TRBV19	ASSMGNRGNSPLH
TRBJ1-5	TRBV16	ASNSRDRGLQPQH